One and the same sample provided the 2 T cell receptor beta chains below, sequenced in a study of persistence of HIV-infected CD4 T cells. These receptors lack a known antigen. This was the immunoSEQ version 4 assay in survey mode. Data came from immunoSEQ multiplex PCR; TCRdb stores just in-frame clones and leaves some out. Of 40,000 to 55,000 clones in the sample, 85% to 90% were seen once. This nonspecific control used anti-CD3/anti-CD28 bead stimulation of CD4+ T cells. CD4+ T cells upregulating both CD40 ligand and CD69 were sorted as responding cells. This material consisted of CD4+ T cells sorted from PBMCs after approximately 19-hour stimulation, taken from a patient who received antiretroviral therapy. These receptors came from an adult woman with HIV who was CMV-seropositive.

In its sample, this clone was seen once. The chain uses TRBV11-3 and TRBJ2-1; D not certain. Trimming removed 6 bases at V and 0 bases at J, with 6 bases between. This CDR3 has 13 amino acids. Germline V gene data show CDR1 as SGHNT and CDR2 as YENEEA. CDR3 sequence: CASSIGSYNEQFF. The CDR3, as DNA: TGTGCCAGCAGTATTGGCTCCTACAATGAGCAGTTCTTC.

This clone was seen only a few times. The J gene is TRBJ1-5, the V gene TRBV15; D unclear. V gave up 0 bases and J gave up 0 bases, with 6 bases separating them. CDR1 and CDR2 from the germline V gene are LNHNV and YYDKDF (reference sequence). The CDR3 sequence is 15 residues long. CDR3 bases: TGTGCCACCAGCAGAGATGCGAATAGCAATCAGCCCCAGCATTTT. This gives the protein CATSRDANSNQPQHF. Drawing the rest from reference TRBV15 and TRBJ1-5, the complete variable domain is DAMVIQNPRYQVTQFGKPVTLSCSQTLNHNVMYWYQQKSSQAPKLLFHYYDKDFNNEADTPDNFQSRRPNTSFCFLDIRSPGLGDTAMYLCATSRDANSNQPQHFGDGTRLSIL.